Shown below are 27 T cell receptor beta chains from a single sample sequenced in a study of T cells in women clearing cervical HPV infection. TCRdb's copy holds only in-frame clones and misses some; the assay was immunoSEQ multiplex PCR. The sample spans tens of thousands of clones; the ten largest clones claim approximately 0.9%. The material sequenced was blood buffy coat. The origin of the receptors is a woman aged 18 to 75 with a cervical HPV16 infection that either progressed to CIN3+ or cleared (not recorded which).

On this clone: One end of the junction does not line up with germline, which may come from a read error. The read comes to an end 3 residues before the CDR3 does, leaving the germline J gene to fill in the end. This same CDR3 is encoded by further DNA sequences in the sample. The chain combines TRBV5-1 with TRBJ1-3, with a weak D call TRBD1 (6 bases). The germline gives CDR1 SGHRS, CDR2 YFSETQ. This CDR3 contains 15 residues. Incomplete CDR3 DNA: TGCGCCAGCAGCTTCGGACAGAGCTCTGGAAACACA. Its protein product is CASSFGQSSGNT. The whole CDR3 protein is CASSFGQSSGNTIYF.

In regard to this clone: Read coverage stops 3 residues before the CDR3 terminus; the germline J gene supplies the remainder. The chain combines TRBV2 with TRBJ1-1, with 10 bases identical to TRBD1. The germline V gene has CDR1 SNHLY and CDR2 FYNNEI. This CDR3 comprises 13 residues. The part of the CDR3 DNA that was read is TGTGCCACCACGCAAGAGGACAGGGGGGAA. Amino acid sequence: CATTQEDRGE. The full CDR3 protein is CATTQEDRGEAFF.

Concerning this clone: Read data end 3 residues before the CDR3 end; the end is taken from the germline J gene. The rearrangement joins TRBV19 to TRBJ1-2; TRBD1 agrees at 10 bases. CDR1 and CDR2 from the germline V gene are LNHDA and SQIVND (reference sequence). The CDR3 totals 20 residues. The CDR3 protein is CASSIRGQGTRSVSTDTYTF. The CDR3 bases that were read are TGTGCCAGTAGTATCCGGGGACAGGGGACTAGGTCGGTCAGCACAGATACC.

Comment on this clone: Read coverage stops 3 residues before the CDR3 terminus; the germline J gene supplies the remainder. The chain combines TRBV2 with TRBJ2-7; 10 bases map to TRBD2. V dropped 5 bases and J dropped 4; count of bases not matched to a gene: 11. Germline V gene data show CDR1 as SNHLY and CDR2 as FYNNEI. The CDR3 runs to 16 residues. Incomplete CDR3 DNA: TGTGCCAGCAGTTGGACTAGCGGTGTCCTCCTGTACGAG. Translated, it gives CASSWTSGVLLYE. The whole CDR3 is CASSWTSGVLLYEQYF.

Note on this clone: The sequence runs out 3 residues before the end of the CDR3; the remainder is reconstructed from the germline J gene. The chain uses TRBV2 and TRBJ2-5; tentative D call: TRBD1 (8 bases). Germline-derived CDR1 and CDR2 are SNHLY and FYNNEI. V was shortened by 6 bases and J by 3 bases, with 17 bases between the two germline ends. This CDR3 is 15 amino acids long. CDR3 in amino acids: CASRVRTGREETQYF. CDR3 bases read: TGTGCCAGCAGGGTTAGGACAGGGAGGGAAGAGACC. Combining the CDR3 with reference TRBV2 and TRBJ2-5 gives the whole variable domain EPEVTQTPSHQVTQMGQEVILRCVPISNHLYFYWYRQILGQKVEFLVSFYNNEISEKSEIFDDQFSVERPDGSNFTLKIRSTKLEDSAMYFCASRVRTGREETQYFGPGTRLLVL.

A word on this clone: The sequenced fragment ends 3 residues before the CDR3 boundary, so the rest is inferred from the germline J gene. The chain is built from TRBV6-4 and TRBJ2-3; the D gene is possibly TRBD1 (6 bases). CDR1 MRHNA and CDR2 SNTAGT come from the germline V gene. The CDR3 extends over 13 amino acids. The CDR3 is CASSGEQGQPQYF. The CDR3 DNA, read in part, is TGTGCCAGCAGTGGGGAACAGGGCCAGCCG.

The CDR3 sequence is CASSPTGPTGELFF. The CDR3 bases that were read are TGTGCCAGCAGCCCAACTGGTCCCACCGGGGAG. The chain recombines TRBV5-4 with TRBJ2-2, with unresolved D. The read ends 3 residues early relative to the CDR3; the germline J gene fills the gap. V was trimmed by 4 bases and J by 4 bases, leaving 11 bases between them. The length of the CDR3 is 14 residues. CDR1 and CDR2 (germline): SGHNT, YYREEE (reference sequence).

With regard to this clone: Sequencing ends 3 residues short of the CDR3 end; the germline J gene provides the rest. The chain recombines TRBV5-4 with TRBJ2-7; a weak D match, TRBD1 (5 bases). The CDR3 totals 12 residues. The V and J ends lost 4 bases and 6 bases respectively, with 11 bases between them. Per germline, CDR1 SGHNT and CDR2 YYREEE (reference sequence). This CDR3 is CASSPPRGEQYF. The DNA read from the CDR3 is TGTGCCAGCAGCCCTCCTAGGGGCGAG.

In the case of this clone: The DNA ends 3 residues before the CDR3 does, and the rest of the CDR3 is filled in from the germline J gene. This chain connects TRBV5-1 to TRBJ1-1; TRBD1 might be the D (5 bases). The CDR3 has 14 residues. Trimming left V 5 bases short and J 1 base short, with 12 bases between. Looked up from germline, CDR1 is SGHRS and CDR2 is YFSETQ. This CDR3 is CASRPNTGNTEAFF. CDR3 DNA (partial): TGCGCCAGCAGACCCAATACAGGGAACACTGAA.

Of note for this clone: Sequencing ends 3 residues short of the CDR3 end; the germline J gene provides the rest. V and J are TRBV6-4 and TRBJ1-6; TRBD1 matches at 9 bases. Germline loops: CDR1 MRHNA, CDR2 SNTAGT. The length of the CDR3 is 15 residues. V lost 2 bases to trimming and J lost 9 bases; unmatched junction nucleotides: 5. The CDR3 loop reads CASSDTGGLASPLHF. CDR3 DNA (partial): TGTGCCAGCAGTGACACAGGGGGCCTCGCTTCACCC.

Details on this clone: The DNA ends 3 residues before the CDR3 does, and the rest of the CDR3 is filled in from the germline J gene. This chain links TRBV4-1 with TRBJ2-7; tentatively, D is TRBD2 (7 bases). Trimming pared 6 bases from V and 2 bases from J, leaving 17 bases between. The CDR3 runs to 15 residues. CDR1 MGHRA and CDR2 YSYEKL come from the germline V gene. CDR3 in amino acids: CASRDLGGAPYEQYF. The DNA read from the CDR3 is TGCGCCAGCAGAGATTTGGGGGGGGCCCCCTACGAG.

In the case of this clone: One end of the junction varies from germline; a read error may be responsible. The read finishes 3 residues shy of the CDR3 end, and the germline J gene is used to complete it. This chain links TRBV4-1 with TRBJ1-2; tentatively, D is TRBD1 (5 bases). The CDR3 loop spans 13 amino acids. In germline, CDR1 is MGHRA, CDR2 YSYEKL. CDR3 loop: CTSSQQELYGYTF. CDR3 bases read: TGCACCAGCAGCCAACAGGAGCTCTATGGC.

A remark on this clone: The read finishes 3 residues shy of the CDR3 end, and the germline J gene is used to complete it. This chain links TRBV14 with TRBJ2-3; possible D gene TRBD2, 6 bases. Germline CDR1 is SGHDN and CDR2 is FVKESK. The CDR3 spans 15 residues. CDR3 region: CASSQGLSQQETQYF. Partial CDR3 DNA: TGTGCCAGCAGCCAGGGACTTAGCCAGCAAGAGACG.

A remark on this clone: The read falls 3 residues short of the CDR3 end, and the missing part is taken from the germline J gene. The rearrangement links TRBV7-9 to TRBJ1-4; TRBD1 is a possible D gene (5 bases). V was clipped by 1 base and J by 7 bases, with 10 bases between them. Germline V gene data show CDR1 as SEHNR and CDR2 as FQNEAQ (reference sequence). The CDR3 loop spans 14 amino acids. CDR3 amino acids: CASSLEGTGEKLFF. Partial CDR3 DNA: TGTGCCAGCAGCTTAGAAGGGACTGGTGAAAAA. Full variable domain (outside the CDR3, taken from reference TRBV7-9 and TRBJ1-4): DTGVSQNPRHKITKRGQNVTFRCDPISEHNRLYWYRQTLGQGPEFLTYFQNEAQLEKSRLLSDRFSAERPKGSFSTLEIQRTEQGDSAMYLCASSLEGTGEKLFFGSGTQLSVL.

To note about this clone: The read comes to an end 3 residues before the CDR3 does, leaving the germline J gene to fill in the end. The chain employs TRBV7-9 and TRBJ2-2; the match to TRBD1 covers 8 bases. J lost 8 bases, V lost 6 bases, and 8 bases had no gene match. The CDR3 runs to 14 residues. Germline CDR1 is SEHNR and CDR2 is FQNEAQ (reference sequence). CDR3 DNA (partial): TGTGCCAGCAGTCAACAGGGGGTAGTAGGGGAG. Translation gives CASSQQGVVGE. The entire CDR3 sequence reads CASSQQGVVGELFF.

As for this clone: The CDR3 end lies 3 residues beyond the end of the read and is filled in from the germline J gene. The chain links TRBV19 to TRBJ2-3, with a tentative D call TRBD2 (6 bases). Germline-derived CDR1 and CDR2 are LNHDA and SQIVND (reference sequence). Trimming pared 6 bases from V and 4 bases from J, leaving 14 bases between. The CDR3 has 14 amino acids. The sequenced CDR3 bases are TGTGCCAGTAGGGCGGGGAGCTCGGCAGATACG. It specifies CASRAGSSADT. The CDR3 in its entirety is CASRAGSSADTQYF.

Comment on this clone: The read is 3 residues too short to cover the CDR3 end, so that end is filled in from the germline J gene. The J gene is TRBJ2-1, the V gene TRBV29-1; 10 positions match TRBD1. The ends lost 6 bases at V and 8 bases at J; junction bases unmatched: 10. The V gene's germline CDR1 is SQVTM and CDR2 ANQGSEA. There are 14 residues in the CDR3. CDR3 sequence: CSVPGDRGSDEQFF. The CDR3 bases that were read are TGCAGCGTCCCAGGGGACAGGGGTAGCGATGAG.

Comments on this clone: The CDR3 end is not reached by the read, which stops 3 residues before it; the germline J gene fills it in. This sequence joins TRBV29-1 and TRBJ2-3, with D possibly matching TRBD1 (6 bases). Between the trimmed V and J ends, which lost 7 bases and 1 base, there was a span of 12 bases. CDR3 length equals 13 residues. Germline-derived CDR1 and CDR2 are SQVTM and ANQGSEA. The CDR3 region is CSASRGGTDTQYF. Partial CDR3 DNA: TGCAGCGCGAGCAGGGGAGGCACAGATACG.

Regarding this clone: The read terminates 3 residues before the CDR3 end, so the remaining end is supplied by the germline J gene. J is TRBJ2-2 and V is TRBV4-1; no firm D call. V was cut by 2 bases and J by 0 bases, with 4 bases left in between. The CDR3 is 14 residues long. The V gene's germline CDR1 is MGHRA and CDR2 YSYEKL. The sequenced part of the CDR3 DNA is TGCGCCAGCAGCCAACAAACGAACACCGGGGAG. It codes for CASSQQTNTGE. The full CDR3 reads CASSQQTNTGELFF.

Points on this clone: The observed sequence ends 3 residues before the CDR3 terminus, with the missing tail filled in from the germline J gene. V gene TRBV12-3 or TRBV12-4 combines with J gene TRBJ1-5; 8 positions agree with TRBD1. With 8 bases clipped from V and 7 bases from J, the junction kept 7 bases outside the gene matches. The CDR3 runs 13 residues. CDR3 region: CASGAGGGQPQHF. The CDR3 bases that were read are TGTGCCAGCGGGGCAGGGGGCGGACAGCCC.

Comments on this clone: From the germline J gene comes the end of the CDR3, since the read stops 3 residues before it. The chain links TRBV28 to TRBJ2-2; perhaps TRBD2 as D (7 bases). The ends were cut back, 0 bases at V and 7 bases at J, with 24 bases in the middle. Germline V gene lookup returns CDR1 MDHEN and CDR2 SYDVKM. The CDR3 length is 19 residues. The DNA read from the CDR3 is TGTGCCAGCAGTTTATGGTGGAGGGAGGGGGGGGCCGACGGCGGGGAG. This encodes CASSLWWREGGADGGE. The entire CDR3 protein reads CASSLWWREGGADGGELFF.

Concerning this clone itself: The read terminates 3 residues ahead of where the CDR3 ends, so the germline J gene completes it. J is TRBJ2-1 and V is TRBV5-4, with D tentatively TRBD1 (6 bases). The CDR3 covers 13 residues. Germline loops: CDR1 SGHNT, CDR2 YYREEE (reference sequence). V was trimmed by 4 bases and J by 6 bases, leaving 11 bases between them. The sequenced CDR3 bases are TGTGCCAGCAGCCCCGTACAGGGCAATGAG. Protein: CASSPVQGNE. The whole CDR3 reads CASSPVQGNEQFF.

To note about this clone: The read stops 3 residues short of the end of the CDR3; the missing end is completed from the germline J gene. V and J are TRBV6-2 or TRBV6-3 and TRBJ2-3; tentatively, D is TRBD2 (6 bases). The CDR3 covers 17 residues. CDR1 is MNHEY, CDR2 SVGEGT, per germline. The CDR3: CASSRGTQTPSREPQYF. Partial CDR3 DNA: TGTGCCAGCAGTAGAGGGACTCAAACCCCGTCACGAGAGCCG.

Notes on this clone: The read terminates 3 residues ahead of where the CDR3 ends, so the germline J gene completes it. V usage is TRBV9 and J usage is TRBJ2-7, with D tentatively TRBD2 (5 bases). The V end lost 4 bases, the J end lost 5 bases, and 16 bases lay between the germline ends. CDR1 and CDR2 (germline): SGDLS, YYNGEE. The CDR3 is 14 residues long. CDR3 sequence: CASSPIMFGDEQYF. The sequenced part of the CDR3 DNA is TGTGCCAGCAGCCCCATAATGTTCGGGGACGAG.

Comment on this clone: The missing CDR3 end, 3 residues past where the read stops, is filled in from the germline J gene. V gene TRBV19 combines with J gene TRBJ1-2, with D hard to call. The CDR3 runs 13 residues. CDR1 and CDR2 from the germline V gene are LNHDA and SQIVND (reference sequence). CDR3 amino acids: CASSIEAYNDYTF. CDR3 DNA, as far as it was read: TGTGCCAGTAGTATAGAAGCGTACAATGAC.

Notes on this clone: The CDR3 is cut off 3 residues early in the read; its end comes from the germline J gene. This sequence joins TRBV6-2 or TRBV6-3 and TRBJ2-3, with D possibly TRBD2 on 5 matching bases. Trimming took 10 bases from V and 2 from J, leaving 10 bases between them. In germline, CDR1 is MNHEY, CDR2 SVGEGT. The CDR3 has 12 residues. Here the CDR3 reads CATLADTDTQYF. CDR3 bases read: TGTGCCACCCTAGCCGACACAGATACG.

Regarding this clone: At one of its ends the junction is not consistent with the germline gene, which may arise from a read error. The read ends 3 residues early relative to the CDR3; the germline J gene fills the gap. Other nucleotide sequences from this sample produce the same CDR3. The chain combines TRBV18 with TRBJ1-3; D is possibly TRBD1 (6 bases). The CDR3 has 18 amino acids. Germline V CDR1 and CDR2: KGHSH, LQKENI. The sequenced CDR3 bases are TGTGCCAGCTCACCGCTCTCGCGCGGGGGCGCGGGAGGAAACACA. This translates into CASSPLSRGGAGGNT. The full CDR3 protein is CASSPLSRGGAGGNTIYF.